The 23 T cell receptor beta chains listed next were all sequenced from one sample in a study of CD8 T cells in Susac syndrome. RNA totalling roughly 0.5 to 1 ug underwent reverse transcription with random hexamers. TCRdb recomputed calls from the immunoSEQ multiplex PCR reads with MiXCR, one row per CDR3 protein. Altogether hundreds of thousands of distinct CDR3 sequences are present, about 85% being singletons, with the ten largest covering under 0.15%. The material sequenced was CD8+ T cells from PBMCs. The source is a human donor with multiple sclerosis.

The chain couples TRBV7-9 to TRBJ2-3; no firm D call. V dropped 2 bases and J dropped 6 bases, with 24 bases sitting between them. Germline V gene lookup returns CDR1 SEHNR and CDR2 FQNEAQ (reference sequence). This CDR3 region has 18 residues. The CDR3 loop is CASSLIGRRLKFGDTQYF. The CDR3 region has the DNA TGTGCCAGCAGCTTAATCGGGCGAAGGCTCAAGTTCGGGGATACGCAGTATTTT.

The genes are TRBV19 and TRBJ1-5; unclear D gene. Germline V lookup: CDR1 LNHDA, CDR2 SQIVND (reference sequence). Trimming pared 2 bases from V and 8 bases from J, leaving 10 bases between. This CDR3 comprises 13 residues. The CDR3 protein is CASSIWGAEPQHF. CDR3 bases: TGTGCCAGTAGTATATGGGGTGCAGAGCCCCAGCATTTT.

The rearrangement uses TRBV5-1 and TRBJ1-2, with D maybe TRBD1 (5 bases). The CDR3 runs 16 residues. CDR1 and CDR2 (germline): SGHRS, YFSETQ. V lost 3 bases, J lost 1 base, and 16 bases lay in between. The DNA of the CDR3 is TGCGCCAGCAGCTCGACGAGACTCGACAGTAACTATGGCTACACCTTC. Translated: CASSSTRLDSNYGYTF.

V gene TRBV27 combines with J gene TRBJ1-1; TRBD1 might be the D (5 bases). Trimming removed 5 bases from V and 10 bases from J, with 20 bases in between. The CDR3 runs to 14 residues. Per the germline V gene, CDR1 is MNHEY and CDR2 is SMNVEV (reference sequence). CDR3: CASSPTPAGFGAFF. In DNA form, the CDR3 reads TGTGCCAGCAGTCCAACCCCCGCAGGGTTTGGAGCTTTCTTT.

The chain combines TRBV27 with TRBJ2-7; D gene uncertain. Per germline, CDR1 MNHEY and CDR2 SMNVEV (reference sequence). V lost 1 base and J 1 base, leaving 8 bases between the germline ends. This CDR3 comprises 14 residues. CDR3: CASSLYGQSYEQYF. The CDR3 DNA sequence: TGTGCCAGCAGTTTATACGGGCAGTCCTACGAGCAGTACTTC.

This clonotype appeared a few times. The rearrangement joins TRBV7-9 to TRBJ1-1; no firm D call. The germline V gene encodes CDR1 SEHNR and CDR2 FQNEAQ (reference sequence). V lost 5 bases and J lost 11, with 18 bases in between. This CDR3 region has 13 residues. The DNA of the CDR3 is TGTGCCAGCAGCCAAACTCTTGTGTTGGACGCTTTCTTT. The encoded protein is CASSQTLVLDAFF.

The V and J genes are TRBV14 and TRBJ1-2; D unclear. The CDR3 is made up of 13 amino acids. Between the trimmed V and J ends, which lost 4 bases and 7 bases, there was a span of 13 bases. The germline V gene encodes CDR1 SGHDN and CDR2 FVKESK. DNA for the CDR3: TGTGCCAGCAGCCCATGGACTGCTTTTGGCTACACCTTC. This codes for CASSPWTAFGYTF.

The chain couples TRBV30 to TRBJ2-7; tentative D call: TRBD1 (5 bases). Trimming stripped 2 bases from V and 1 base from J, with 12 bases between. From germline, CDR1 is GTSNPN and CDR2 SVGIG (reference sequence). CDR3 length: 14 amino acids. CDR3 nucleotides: TGTGCCTGGAGTCCTCGAGACAGATCCTACGAGCAGTACTTC. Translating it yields CAWSPRDRSYEQYF. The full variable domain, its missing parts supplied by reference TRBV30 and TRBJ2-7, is SQTIHQWPATLVQPVGSPLSLECTVEGTSNPNLYWYRQAAGRGLQLLFYSVGIGQISSEVPQNLSASRPQDRQFILSSKKLLLSDSGFYLCAWSPRDRSYEQYFGPGTRLTVT.

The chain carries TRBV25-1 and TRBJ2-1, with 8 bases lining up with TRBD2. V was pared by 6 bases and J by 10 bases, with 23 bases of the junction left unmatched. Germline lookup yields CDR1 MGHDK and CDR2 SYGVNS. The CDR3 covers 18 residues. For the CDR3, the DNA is TGTGCCAGCAGCGTACGAACCTTCGGGGGGGCGTTTGGAGGGGAGCAGTTCTTC. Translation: CASSVRTFGGAFGGEQFF.

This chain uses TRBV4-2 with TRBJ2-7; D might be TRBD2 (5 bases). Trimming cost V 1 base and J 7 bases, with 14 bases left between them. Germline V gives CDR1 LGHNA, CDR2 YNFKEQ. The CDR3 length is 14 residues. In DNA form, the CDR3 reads TGTGCCAGCAGCCAAGTAAAGCCTAGCTGGGAGCAGTACTTC. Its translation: CASSQVKPSWEQYF.

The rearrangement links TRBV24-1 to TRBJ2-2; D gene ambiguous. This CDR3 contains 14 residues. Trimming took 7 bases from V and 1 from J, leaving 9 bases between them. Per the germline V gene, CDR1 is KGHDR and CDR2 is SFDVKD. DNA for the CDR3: TGTGCCACCAGCCCGCGACAGAACACCGGGGAGCTGTTTTTT. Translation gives CATSPRQNTGELFF.

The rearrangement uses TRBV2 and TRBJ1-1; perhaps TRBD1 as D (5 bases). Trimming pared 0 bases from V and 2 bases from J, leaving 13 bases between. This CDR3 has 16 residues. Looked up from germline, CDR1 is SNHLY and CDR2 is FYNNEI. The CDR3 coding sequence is TGTGCCAGCAGTGAAGCCTTCAGGGACTTCAACACTGAAGCTTTCTTT. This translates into CASSEAFRDFNTEAFF.

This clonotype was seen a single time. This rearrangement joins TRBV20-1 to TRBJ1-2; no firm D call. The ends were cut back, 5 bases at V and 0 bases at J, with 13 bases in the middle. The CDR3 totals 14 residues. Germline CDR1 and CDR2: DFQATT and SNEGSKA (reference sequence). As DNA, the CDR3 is TGCAGTGCTCGCCTCAGCGGCACTAACTATGGCTACACCTTC. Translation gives CSARLSGTNYGYTF.

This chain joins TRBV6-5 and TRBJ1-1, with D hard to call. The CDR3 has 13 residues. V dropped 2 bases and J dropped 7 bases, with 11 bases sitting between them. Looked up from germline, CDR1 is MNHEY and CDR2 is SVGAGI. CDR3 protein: CASSYDPGDEAFF. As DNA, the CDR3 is TGTGCCAGCAGTTACGATCCTGGGGATGAAGCTTTCTTT.

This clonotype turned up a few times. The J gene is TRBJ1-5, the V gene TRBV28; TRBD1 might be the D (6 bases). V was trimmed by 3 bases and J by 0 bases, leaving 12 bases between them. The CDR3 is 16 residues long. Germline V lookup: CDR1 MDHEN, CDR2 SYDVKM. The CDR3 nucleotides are TGTGCCAGCAGTTTCTTACAGGGACTTAGCAATCAGCCCCAGCATTTT. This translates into CASSFLQGLSNQPQHF.

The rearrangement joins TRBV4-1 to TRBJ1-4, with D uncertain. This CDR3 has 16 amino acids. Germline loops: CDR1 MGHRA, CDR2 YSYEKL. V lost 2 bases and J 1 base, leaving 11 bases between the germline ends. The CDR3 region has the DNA TGCGCCAGCAGCCAACCCTCTCCGGTAACTAATGAAAAACTGTTTTTT. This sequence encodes CASSQPSPVTNEKLFF.

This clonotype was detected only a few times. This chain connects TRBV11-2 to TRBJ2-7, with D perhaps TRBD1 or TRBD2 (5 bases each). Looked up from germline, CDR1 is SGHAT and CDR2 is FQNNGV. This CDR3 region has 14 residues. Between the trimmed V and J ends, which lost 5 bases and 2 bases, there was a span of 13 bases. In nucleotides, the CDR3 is TGTGCCAGCAGCCCTGGGACGTCAACCTACGAGCAGTACTTC. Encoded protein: CASSPGTSTYEQYF.

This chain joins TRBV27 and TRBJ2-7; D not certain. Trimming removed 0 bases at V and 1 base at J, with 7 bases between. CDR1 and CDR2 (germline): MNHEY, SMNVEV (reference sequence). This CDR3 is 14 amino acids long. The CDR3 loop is CASSLSAKSYEQYF. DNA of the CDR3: TGTGCCAGCAGTTTATCGGCGAAATCCTACGAGCAGTACTTC.

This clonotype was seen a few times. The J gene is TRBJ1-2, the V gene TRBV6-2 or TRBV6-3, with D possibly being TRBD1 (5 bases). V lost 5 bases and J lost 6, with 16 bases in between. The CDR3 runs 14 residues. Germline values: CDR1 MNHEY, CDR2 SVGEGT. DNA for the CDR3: TGTGCCAGCAGTAACGGGGGGTTGGCGAATGGCTACACCTTC. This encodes CASSNGGLANGYTF.

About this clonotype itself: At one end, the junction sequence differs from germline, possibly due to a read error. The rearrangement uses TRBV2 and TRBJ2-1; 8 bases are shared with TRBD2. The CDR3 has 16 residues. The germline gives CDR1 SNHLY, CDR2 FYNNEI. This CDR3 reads CASSEAKRESSNEQFF. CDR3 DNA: TGTGCCAGCAGTGAAGCGAAGCGGGAGTCCTCCAATGAGCAGTTCTTC.

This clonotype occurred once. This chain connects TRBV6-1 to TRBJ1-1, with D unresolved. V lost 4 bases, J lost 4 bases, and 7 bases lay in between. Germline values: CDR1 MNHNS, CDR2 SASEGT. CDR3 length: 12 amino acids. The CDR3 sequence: CASSADPTEAFF. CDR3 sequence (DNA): TGTGCCAGCAGTGCGGACCCCACTGAAGCTTTCTTT.

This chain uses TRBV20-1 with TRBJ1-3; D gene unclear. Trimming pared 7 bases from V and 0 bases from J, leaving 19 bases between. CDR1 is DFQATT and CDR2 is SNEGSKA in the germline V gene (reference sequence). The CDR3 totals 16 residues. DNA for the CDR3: TGCAGTGTCCTGGGGTGGGCAGCGGACTCTGGAAACACCATATATTTT. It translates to CSVLGWAADSGNTIYF.

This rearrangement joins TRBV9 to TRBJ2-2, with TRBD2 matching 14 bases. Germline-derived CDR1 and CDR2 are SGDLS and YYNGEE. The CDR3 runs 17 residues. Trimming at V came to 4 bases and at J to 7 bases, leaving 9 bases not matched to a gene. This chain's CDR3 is CASSPQGLAGAYGELFF. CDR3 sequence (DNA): TGTGCCAGCAGCCCGCAGGGACTAGCGGGAGCCTACGGGGAGCTGTTTTTT.